This TCR beta chain derives from a study of shared clonotypes between healthy human individuals. Study background: Each donor contributed plates that comprised three CD4 naive, three CD4 memory, two CD8 naive and one CD8 memory.

Clones were read by immunoSEQ multiplex PCR, and TCRdb kept only the in-frame ones, dropping some. The sample yields 650,000 to 800,000 clones, 92% seen once. Note on this clone: Its target is unknown.

It was CD45RO-negative cells, positively selected for CCR7, that made up naive CD8 cells, with terminally differentiated effector memory CD45RA+ cells excluded. Study-level results: Among donors, clonotype sharing was expected to be affected by sequencing depth. In contrast to clonotypes shared by all four donors, non-shared clonotypes had lower generation probabilities.

The J segment lost 2 bases and the V segment lost 0 bases, leaving 5 bases of the junction unmatched. The CDR3 covers 16 residues. CDR1 and CDR2 from the germline V gene are SGDLS and YYNGEE. Sequenced sample: naive CD8+ T cells sorted from blood. The rearrangement uses TRBV9 and TRBJ2-7; 10 bases align to TRBD1. The origin of this receptor is a man aged 25-45 years in good health. The CDR3 DNA reads TGTGCCAGCAGCGTAGAGGACAGGGGGTCTCCCTACGAGCAGTACTTC. This sequence encodes CASSVEDRGSPYEQYF.